This entry lists 29 T cell receptor beta chains sequenced from one sample in a study of cytomegalovirus exposure and HLA in healthy donors. 60 Vbeta and 13 Jbeta primers were used in PCR. Clones were sequenced by immunoSEQ multiplex PCR, and TCRdb holds only the in-frame ones, with some missing. The sample comprises 60,000 to 75,000 clones, about 80% of which are singletons, and roughly 8% rests with the top ten. What was sequenced was PBMCs. Receptor source: a man aged 18 to 35 in good health and CMV-seropositive.

The chain joins TRBV30 to TRBJ2-5, with a tentative D call TRBD2 (5 bases). The germline CDR1 and CDR2 sequences are GTSNPN and SVGIG (reference sequence). This CDR3 contains 13 residues. V lost 3 bases, J lost 7 bases, and 15 bases lay in between. The CDR3 coding sequence is TGTGCCTGGAGCATACTAGAGGCTGGGACCCAGTACTTC. Amino acid sequence: CAWSILEAGTQYF.

This clone was observed a few times. The rearrangement uses TRBV6-6 and TRBJ2-6; a weak D match, TRBD1 (6 bases). Germline values: CDR1 MNHNY, CDR2 SVGAGI (reference sequence). The CDR3 runs to 15 residues. With 6 bases removed from V and 0 bases from J, the gap between germline ends came to 9 bases. The DNA for the CDR3 is TGTGCCAGCAGGGACAGCGTCTCTGGGGCCAACGTCCTGACTTTC. Translation gives CASRDSVSGANVLTF.

V usage is TRBV7-9 and J usage is TRBJ2-5, with 7 bases matching TRBD2. The CDR3 extends over 14 amino acids. Germline V gene lookup returns CDR1 SEHNR and CDR2 FQNEAQ (reference sequence). J gave up 10 bases and V 1 base, and 9 bases lay outside the gene matches. The CDR3 loop is CASSLDGGMVRQYF. CDR3 nucleotide sequence: TGTGCCAGCAGCTTAGACGGGGGGATGGTGCGCCAGTACTTC.

J is TRBJ1-2 and V is TRBV10-2, with 12 nucleotides matching TRBD1. This CDR3 is 14 amino acids long. Germline V gene data show CDR1 as WSHSY and CDR2 as SAAADI. With V trimmed by 6 bases and J by 8 bases, 7 bases remained unmatched. The CDR3 region has the DNA TGCGCCAGCAGCGGGGACAGGGGGCTTGGGGGCTACACCTTC. The encoded protein is CASSGDRGLGGYTF.

CDR3 sequence reads: CASSLEGGITEAFF. The CDR3 DNA reads as TGTGCCAGCAGCTTAGAAGGGGGCATTACTGAAGCTTTCTTT. The chain has TRBV7-9 and TRBJ1-1, with TRBD1 matching over 7 bases. Germline assignment: CDR1 SEHNR and CDR2 FQNEAQ (reference sequence). The CDR3 consists of 14 residues. Losses at the gene ends were 1 base for V and 5 bases for J; bases not matched to a gene: 4.

The chain joins TRBV9 to TRBJ2-1; TRBD1 matches at 8 bases. V dropped 2 bases and J dropped 2; count of bases not matched to a gene: 3. Germline CDR1 is SGDLS and CDR2 is YYNGEE. This CDR3 region has 15 residues. CDR3 protein: CASSVDRVAYNEQFF. The CDR3 DNA reads TGTGCCAGCAGCGTGGACAGGGTGGCCTACAATGAGCAGTTCTTC.

In this sample, this clone turned up a few times. The J gene is TRBJ2-2, the V gene TRBV6-1; 8 bases map to TRBD1. Trimming cost V 6 bases and J 6 bases; bases outside gene matches: 6. The CDR3 is 14 residues long. Germline V gene data show CDR1 as MNHNS and CDR2 as SASEGT. This chain's CDR3 is CASRQDRGAGELFF. CDR3 coding DNA: TGTGCCAGCAGGCAAGACAGGGGAGCCGGGGAGCTGTTTTTT.

The genes are TRBV7-2 and TRBJ2-7, with 7 bases that match TRBD2. CDR3 size: 15 residues. Germline-derived CDR1 and CDR2 are SGHTA and FQGNSA. After removal of 2 bases from V and 3 bases from J, the junction contained 7 bases not matched to a gene. CDR3 loop: CASSLQAGVLYEQYF. CDR3 nucleotides: TGTGCCAGCAGCTTACAGGCGGGGGTCCTCTACGAGCAGTACTTC.

This clone was seen more than once but under ten times. V usage is TRBV14 and J usage is TRBJ2-1; the D gene is possibly TRBD1 (5 bases). The V and J ends lost 4 bases and 0 bases respectively, with 13 bases between them. The CDR3 is made up of 16 amino acids. Germline V gene lookup returns CDR1 SGHDN and CDR2 FVKESK. CDR3 loop: CASSLHRQSSYNEQFF. CDR3 DNA: TGTGCCAGCAGCCTCCATCGACAGAGCTCCTACAATGAGCAGTTCTTC.

This chain links TRBV2 with TRBJ1-5, with a weak D call TRBD1 (5 bases). Germline CDR1 is SNHLY and CDR2 is FYNNEI. The CDR3 is made up of 15 amino acids. V was trimmed by 6 bases and J by 3 bases, leaving 15 bases between them. CDR3 loop: CASSPEEGLNQPQHF. The CDR3 DNA sequence: TGTGCCAGCAGCCCTGAGGAGGGGCTCAATCAGCCCCAGCATTTT. The variable domain in full, completed from reference TRBV2 and TRBJ1-5, reads EPEVTQTPSHQVTQMGQEVILRCVPISNHLYFYWYRQILGQKVEFLVSFYNNEISEKSEIFDDQFSVERPDGSNFTLKIRSTKLEDSAMYFCASSPEEGLNQPQHFGDGTRLSIL.

The table lists this clone with a few counts. The chain has TRBV30 and TRBJ2-3; no clear D gene. The CDR3 contains 10 residues. The germline gives CDR1 GTSNPN, CDR2 SVGIG (reference sequence). V was clipped by 2 bases and J by 8 bases, with 5 bases between them. Here the CDR3 reads CAWSSVTQYF. The CDR3 DNA reads as TGTGCCTGGAGTTCGGTTACGCAGTATTTT.

V and J are TRBV5-1 and TRBJ2-7; 9 nucleotides match TRBD2. The CDR3 contains 15 residues. Looked up from germline, CDR1 is SGHRS and CDR2 is YFSETQ. The J segment lost 7 bases and the V segment lost 0 bases, leaving 8 bases of the junction unmatched. The CDR3 bases are TGCGCCAGCAGCTTGGGGGCGGGAGGGCCTGGGGAGCAGTACTTC. Translating gives CASSLGAGGPGEQYF.

The chain employs TRBV25-1 and TRBJ1-2; possibly TRBD1 for D (5 bases). CDR1 is MGHDK, CDR2 SYGVNS, per germline. V lost 3 bases and J 4 bases, leaving 12 bases between the germline ends. This CDR3 has 14 residues. CDR3 bases: TGTGCCAGCAGTGATCAGGGTCAGGGCTATGGCTACACCTTC. Translated, it gives CASSDQGQGYGYTF.

V gene TRBV28 combines with J gene TRBJ2-3; TRBD2 matches 8 bases. Germline assignment: CDR1 MDHEN and CDR2 SYDVKM. The CDR3 runs to 16 residues. The trim removed 2 bases at V and 9 bases at J, leaving 13 bases unmatched. In DNA form, the CDR3 reads TGTGCCAGCAGTTTACAATGGCGGGGGGACCAGGGGACGCAGTATTTT. Encoded protein: CASSLQWRGDQGTQYF.

The chain is built from TRBV6-5 and TRBJ1-5; 8 bases are shared with TRBD1. There are 14 residues in the CDR3. Germline trimming cut 6 bases from V and 6 bases from J; bases unmatched to any gene: 7. Germline V gives CDR1 MNHEY, CDR2 SVGAGI. The DNA of the CDR3 is TGTGCCAGCAGCCCAGGACAGGGCCCTCAGCCCCAGCATTTT. It specifies CASSPGQGPQPQHF.

The chain is built from TRBV7-6 and TRBJ2-7; 7 bases map to TRBD1. After removal of 1 base from V and 3 bases from J, the junction contained 3 bases not matched to a gene. Germline CDR1 and CDR2: SGHVS and FNYEAQ. There are 14 residues in the CDR3. CDR3 DNA: TGTGCCAGCAGCTTAGGGTCAGGGGGCTACGAGCAGTACTTC. Translating gives CASSLGSGGYEQYF.

The V gene is TRBV7-2, the J gene TRBJ2-1; the D gene is possibly TRBD2 (5 bases). Germline CDR1 is SGHTA and CDR2 is FQGNSA. Trimming took 4 bases from V and 2 from J, leaving 12 bases between them. The CDR3 is 15 residues long. In DNA form, the CDR3 reads TGTGCCAGCAGCTCCGGCACTAGTACCTACAATGAGCAGTTCTTC. The encoded protein is CASSSGTSTYNEQFF.

The rearrangement joins TRBV9 to TRBJ2-7, with 7 bases that match TRBD1. The CDR3 is 14 residues long. V was clipped by 2 bases and J by 6 bases; unmatched bases: 8. Germline CDR1 is SGDLS and CDR2 is YYNGEE. The DNA for the CDR3 is TGTGCCAGCAGCGTCTTAATGACAGGGTCCGAGCAGTACTTC. Its translation: CASSVLMTGSEQYF.

The genes are TRBV29-1 and TRBJ1-2; D gene unclear. The length of the CDR3 is 12 residues. From germline, CDR1 is SQVTM and CDR2 ANQGSEA. Trimming stripped 4 bases from V and 4 bases from J, with 10 bases between. CDR3 loop: CSVGEGSYGYTF. In DNA form, the CDR3 reads TGCAGCGTTGGGGAGGGTTCCTATGGCTACACCTTC.

The chain has TRBV7-2 and TRBJ1-3, with 12 bases lining up with TRBD1. Trimming at V came to 5 bases and at J to 1 base, leaving 9 bases not matched to a gene. Looked up from germline, CDR1 is SGHTA and CDR2 is FQGNSA. CDR3 length: 18 residues. The CDR3 spells CASSQGQGALGSGNTIYF. CDR3 nucleotides: TGTGCCAGCAGCCAGGGACAGGGGGCGTTGGGATCTGGAAACACCATATATTTT.

The chain employs TRBV29-1 and TRBJ1-2, with D hard to call. Trimming removed 6 bases at V and 8 bases at J, with 10 bases between. In germline, CDR1 is SQVTM, CDR2 ANQGSEA. The CDR3 totals 10 residues. The CDR3 sequence: CSVDSLGYTF. For the CDR3, the DNA is TGCAGCGTAGACTCCCTAGGCTACACCTTC.

In regard to this clone: This same CDR3 is encoded by further DNA sequences in the sample. The chain recombines TRBV30 with TRBJ1-1; 9 bases are a match to TRBD1. The CDR3 covers 16 residues. In germline, CDR1 is GTSNPN, CDR2 SVGIG (reference sequence). Losses at the gene ends were 6 bases for V and 0 bases for J; bases not matched to a gene: 11. The CDR3 sequence: CACRPGQGFMNTEAFF. Here the CDR3 DNA reads TGTGCCTGCCGACCGGGACAGGGATTCATGAACACTGAAGCTTTCTTT.

The chain has TRBV6-1 and TRBJ1-5, with 9 bases aligning to TRBD1. Per germline, CDR1 MNHNS and CDR2 SASEGT. V was clipped by 6 bases and J by 6 bases; unmatched bases: 9. The CDR3 contains 15 residues. As DNA, the CDR3 is TGTGCCAGCAGGCCAGACAGGGGGTATAGTCAGCCCCAGCATTTT. Its protein product is CASRPDRGYSQPQHF.

This rearrangement joins TRBV30 to TRBJ1-5; 7 bases are shared with TRBD1. The CDR3 runs 15 residues. CDR1 and CDR2 (germline): GTSNPN, SVGIG (reference sequence). Trimming took 0 bases from V and 4 from J; bases not matched to a gene: 6. The CDR3 DNA is TGTGCCTGGAGTGTACAGGGACAGCATAATCAGCCCCAGCATTTT. This sequence encodes CAWSVQGQHNQPQHF.

J is TRBJ1-2 and V is TRBV6-5; possibly TRBD1 for D (6 bases). V lost 8 bases, J lost 7 bases, and 17 bases lay in between. Germline V CDR1 and CDR2: MNHEY, SVGAGI. CDR3 length: 13 residues. The DNA of the CDR3 is TGTGCCAGCCATGGGGGCAGGGCGGGTGGCTACACCTTC. It codes for CASHGGRAGGYTF.

V and J are TRBV2 and TRBJ2-5, with TRBD1 matching over 7 bases. Germline V CDR1 and CDR2: SNHLY, FYNNEI. Losses at the gene ends were 2 bases for V and 2 bases for J; bases not matched to a gene: 8. The CDR3 spans 16 residues. The CDR3 region has the DNA TGTGCCAGCAGTGAACCCCCGGGACAGTTACAAGAGACCCAGTACTTC. Residues: CASSEPPGQLQETQYF.

The J gene is TRBJ2-7, the V gene TRBV2, with 11 bases matching TRBD2. The ends lost 3 bases at V and 1 base at J; junction bases unmatched: 8. The CDR3 consists of 17 residues. Per the germline V gene, CDR1 is SNHLY and CDR2 is FYNNEI. Here the CDR3 reads CASSDFGTSGVSYEQYF. The CDR3 DNA is TGTGCCAGCAGTGATTTCGGGACTAGCGGAGTGTCCTACGAGCAGTACTTC.

The V call is TRBV5-4, the J call TRBJ2-3; 9 bases line up with TRBD1. V shed 3 bases, J shed 5 bases, and the junction held 1 base outside the gene matches. The germline CDR1 and CDR2 sequences are SGHNT and YYREEE (reference sequence). This CDR3 contains 13 residues. CDR3 sequence (DNA): TGTGCCAGCAGCTGGACAGGGGAAGATACGCAGTATTTT. It translates to CASSWTGEDTQYF.

This clone has more than one count but fewer than ten. The rearrangement joins TRBV6-5 to TRBJ1-6, with a tentative D call TRBD1 (5 bases). Trimming pared 5 bases from V and 9 bases from J, leaving 11 bases between. The CDR3 totals 13 residues. CDR1 MNHEY and CDR2 SVGAGI come from the germline V gene. DNA of the CDR3: TGTGCCAGCAGTGCCGCAGGGTTTTCACCCCTCCACTTT. Its protein is CASSAAGFSPLHF.